The 8 T cell receptor beta chains below come from one sample, sequenced in a study of cytomegalovirus exposure and HLA in healthy donors. Using immunoSEQ multiplex PCR, the repertoire was profiled, and TCRdb retains in-frame clones only, with some absent. The sample includes about 160,000 clones, roughly 91% of them seen just once. Source material: PBMCs. The source of these receptors is a woman in her late teens or twenties in good health and CMV-seropositive.

The chain employs TRBV18 and TRBJ2-5; TRBD1 agrees at 10 bases. CDR1 is KGHSH and CDR2 is LQKENI in the germline V gene. J gave up 1 base and V 6 bases, and 11 bases lay outside the gene matches. The CDR3 runs 17 residues. CDR3 nucleotide sequence: TGTGCCAGCTCCCCCGGACAGGGGGTTTTTGGCCAAGAGACCCAGTACTTC. Residues: CASSPGQGVFGQETQYF.

The rearrangement uses TRBV27 and TRBJ1-4, with TRBD1 matching 8 bases. This CDR3 is built from 14 residues. From germline, CDR1 is MNHEY and CDR2 SMNVEV (reference sequence). The ends lost 1 base at V and 8 bases at J; junction bases unmatched: 3. Here the CDR3 reads CASSLFRGREKLFF. CDR3 sequence (DNA): TGTGCCAGCAGTTTATTCAGGGGGCGGGAAAAACTGTTTTTT.

The V call is TRBV2, the J call TRBJ1-2; no firm D call. The CDR3 is 11 amino acids. Germline CDR1 and CDR2: SNHLY and FYNNEI. The V gene lost 6 bases and the J gene lost 1 base, with 3 bases spanning the gap. The CDR3 DNA follows: TGTGCCAGCAGCGGTAACTATGGCTACACCTTC. As protein: CASSGNYGYTF.

The V and J genes are TRBV5-4 and TRBJ2-2; the match to TRBD2 covers 12 bases. V lost 4 bases to trimming and J lost 4 bases; unmatched junction nucleotides: 5. Germline V lookup: CDR1 SGHNT, CDR2 YYREEE (reference sequence). The CDR3 extends over 16 amino acids. Written as DNA, the CDR3 is TGTGCCAGCAGCCAAGGGACTAGCGGGCTCACCGGGGAGCTGTTTTTT. This sequence encodes CASSQGTSGLTGELFF.

This chain connects TRBV10-1 to TRBJ2-3; TRBD2 matches 8 bases. V shed 5 bases and J 4 bases; nucleotides not matched to a gene: 2. The CDR3 has 13 amino acids. CDR1 and CDR2 (germline): WNHNN, SYGVQD (reference sequence). The CDR3 DNA follows: TGCGCCAGCAGTAGAGCGGGAGCAGATACGCAGTATTTT. Translating it yields CASSRAGADTQYF.

This clone was seen once. The V and J genes are TRBV6-1 and TRBJ2-7; 7 nucleotides agree with TRBD2. Looked up from germline, CDR1 is MNHNS and CDR2 is SASEGT. V lost 3 bases to trimming and J lost 0 bases; unmatched junction nucleotides: 5. The CDR3 runs to 15 residues. This CDR3 reads CASSDSGEGSYEQYF. The DNA for the CDR3 is TGTGCCAGCAGTGATTCGGGGGAGGGCTCCTACGAGCAGTACTTC.

Only one count was recorded for this clone. The chain carries TRBV5-8 and TRBJ1-2, with 7 bases matching TRBD1. The V gene's germline CDR1 is SGHTS and CDR2 YDEGEE. This CDR3 is 14 amino acids long. V lost 4 bases and J lost 0; bases outside the gene matches: 3. CDR3 sequence (DNA): TGTGCCAGCAGCCTAGGGACAGCTAACTATGGCTACACCTTC. Translating it yields CASSLGTANYGYTF.

V and J are TRBV10-3 and TRBJ2-2; no firm D call. Trimming shortened V by 6 bases and J by 1 base, and 15 bases separated the two germline ends. This CDR3 is 16 amino acids long. Germline V gene lookup returns CDR1 ENHRY and CDR2 SYGVKD. CDR3: CAISPQRGMNTGELFF. In nucleotides, the CDR3 is TGTGCCATCAGCCCTCAGCGCGGAATGAACACCGGGGAGCTGTTTTTT.